Presented here are 28 T cell receptor beta chains from one specimen sequenced in a study of long-term antiretroviral therapy in people with HIV. Running of the v3.0 immunoSEQ assay took place at survey level. Using immunoSEQ multiplex PCR, the repertoire was profiled, and TCRdb retains in-frame clones only, with some absent. Of about 19,000 clones listed, approximately 86% are singletons. The material sequenced was unsorted PBMCs, taken 0.5 years after starting antiretroviral therapy. The receptors here all came from a man aged 35 to 55 with HIV.

The chain employs TRBV6-1 and TRBJ1-5, with a possible D match to TRBD1 (5 bases). The germline V gene has CDR1 MNHNS and CDR2 SASEGT. V was cut by 3 bases and J by 1 base, with 13 bases left in between. There are 16 residues in the CDR3. The CDR3 protein is CASSDLEGLSNQPQHF. For the CDR3, the DNA is TGTGCCAGCAGTGACCTAGAGGGGCTAAGCAATCAGCCCCAGCATTTT.

The V gene is TRBV6-1, the J gene TRBJ2-1; D unclear. This CDR3 has 16 amino acids. The ends were cut back, 1 base at V and 2 bases at J, with 12 bases in the middle. CDR1 is MNHNS and CDR2 is SASEGT in the germline V gene. CDR3 protein: CASSEEILQTYNEQFF. Here the CDR3 DNA reads TGTGCCAGCAGTGAAGAAATATTACAAACCTACAATGAGCAGTTCTTC.

In regard to this clone: Other DNA sequences in the sample encode the same CDR3. The CDR3 protein is CASSIPDSRPTIAYGYTF. DNA for the CDR3: TGTGCCAGCAGCATACCGGACAGCCGACCTACAATCGCCTATGGCTACACCTTC. The chain has TRBV5-4 and TRBJ1-2, with D perhaps TRBD1 (6 bases). The CDR3 extends over 18 amino acids. CDR1 and CDR2 (germline): SGHNT, YYREEE (reference sequence). Between the trimmed V and J ends, which lost 4 bases and 4 bases, there was a span of 26 bases.

The J gene is TRBJ2-7, the V gene TRBV10-2; 9 bases align to TRBD2. The CDR3 runs 14 residues. Germline CDR1 WSHSY, CDR2 SAAADI. With V trimmed by 7 bases and J by 4 bases, 8 bases remained unmatched. CDR3 in amino acids: CASTKAGGGYEQYF. The DNA of the CDR3 is TGCGCCAGCACGAAGGCGGGGGGGGGTTACGAGCAGTACTTC.

The chain is built from TRBV11-2 and TRBJ2-1; unclear D gene. The CDR3 runs to 12 residues. Germline V gives CDR1 SGHAT, CDR2 FQNNGV. The V and J ends lost 5 bases and 3 bases respectively, with 5 bases between them. CDR3 region: CASSRDYNEQFF. As DNA, the CDR3 is TGTGCCAGCAGCCGTGACTACAATGAGCAGTTCTTC. The whole variable domain, filled in from reference TRBV11-2 and TRBJ2-1, reads EAGVAQSPRYKIIEKRQSVAFWCNPISGHATLYWYQQILGQGPKLLIQFQNNGVVDDSQLPKDRFSAERLKGVDSTLKIQPAKLEDSAVYLCASSRDYNEQFFGPGTRLTVL.

The CDR3 loop reads CATKAEGYTF. The CDR3 bases are TGTGCCACCAAGGCGGAGGGCTACACCTTC. The gene calls are TRBV6-6 and TRBJ1-2; D is undetermined. Trimming took off 10 bases at V and 8 bases at J, with 11 bases between the two ends. The germline V gene has CDR1 MNHNY and CDR2 SVGAGI (reference sequence). CDR3 size: 10 residues.

The rearrangement links TRBV15 to TRBJ2-7; 9 bases fit TRBD2. The CDR3 has 19 residues. CDR1 and CDR2 from the germline V gene are LNHNV and YYDKDF (reference sequence). V was pared by 3 bases and J by 6 bases, with 21 bases of the junction left unmatched. The chain's CDR3 is CATSRASGPIAGVVGEQYF. The CDR3, as DNA: TGTGCCACCAGCAGGGCTAGCGGGCCGATAGCGGGAGTCGTTGGCGAGCAGTACTTC.

This rearrangement joins TRBV4-3 to TRBJ2-1; D unclear. Trimming took off 0 bases at V and 6 bases at J, with 6 bases between the two ends. Germline values: CDR1 LGHNA, CDR2 YSLEER. The CDR3 has 13 residues. The CDR3 sequence: CASSQERGNEQFF. In DNA form, the CDR3 reads TGCGCCAGCAGCCAAGAACGTGGCAATGAGCAGTTCTTC.

This clone is deemed large. The chain carries TRBV18 and TRBJ1-5, with D possibly TRBD1 on 5 matching bases. CDR1 is KGHSH and CDR2 is LQKENI in the germline V gene. V lost 0 bases and J lost 1, with 13 bases in between. There are 17 residues in the CDR3. The CDR3 region has the DNA TGTGCCAGCTCACCACCGATAAGGACACTAAGCAATCAGCCCCAGCATTTT. This codes for CASSPPIRTLSNQPQHF.

The CDR3 nucleotides read TGTGCCAGCAGGGAGACAGGGAACTCCTACGAGCAGTACTTC. Translated: CASRETGNSYEQYF. This chain joins TRBV2 and TRBJ2-7; 7 nucleotides line up with TRBD1. The CDR3 contains 14 residues. Germline lookup yields CDR1 SNHLY and CDR2 FYNNEI. The V segment lost 6 bases and the J segment 0 bases; nucleotides outside the gene matches: 5.

The rearrangement links TRBV28 to TRBJ2-7; D not resolved. Germline V gene data show CDR1 as MDHEN and CDR2 as SYDVKM. CDR3 length: 12 residues. Trimming left V 6 bases short and J 6 bases short, with 12 bases between. The CDR3 here is CASRRTAGEQYF. CDR3 bases: TGTGCCAGCAGGAGGACGGCTGGCGAGCAGTACTTC. Filled out from reference TRBV28 and TRBJ2-7, the complete variable domain reads DVKVTQSSRYLVKRTGEKVFLECVQDMDHENMFWYRQDPGLGLRLIYFSYDVKMKEKGDIPEGYSVSREKKERFSLILESASTNQTSMYLCASRRTAGEQYFGPGTRLTVT.

The chain carries TRBV29-1 and TRBJ2-7, with TRBD2 identical over 14 bases. Per the germline V gene, CDR1 is SQVTM and CDR2 is ANQGSEA. The CDR3 is 14 residues long. V shed 5 bases and J 1 base; nucleotides not matched to a gene: 1. CDR3 residues: CSVRLAGGSYEQYF. In DNA form, the CDR3 reads TGCAGCGTTCGACTAGCGGGAGGGTCCTACGAGCAGTACTTC.

This chain joins TRBV11-3 and TRBJ2-2; TRBD1 or TRBD2 may be the D gene (5 bases each). Trimming removed 5 bases at V and 6 bases at J, with 10 bases between. The CDR3 covers 13 residues. The germline gives CDR1 SGHNT, CDR2 YENEEA. The CDR3 sequence is CASSTEGPGELFF. CDR3 coding DNA: TGTGCCAGCAGCACAGAGGGACCCGGGGAGCTGTTTTTT. Variable domain in full (rest from reference TRBV11-3 and TRBJ2-2): EAGVVQSPRYKIIEKKQPVAFWCNPISGHNTLYWYLQNLGQGPELLIRYENEEAVDDSQLPKDRFSAERLKGVDSTLKIQPAELGDSAVYLCASSTEGPGELFFGEGSRLTVL.

The rearrangement links TRBV9 to TRBJ2-3, with 7 bases matching TRBD2. Losses at the gene ends were 1 base for V and 11 bases for J; bases not matched to a gene: 4. The CDR3 sequence is 12 residues long. Germline CDR1 reads SGDLS; CDR2 reads YYNGEE. This chain's CDR3 is CASSVSGMKQYF. The CDR3, as DNA: TGTGCCAGCAGCGTAAGCGGGATGAAGCAGTATTTT. Variable domain in full (rest from reference TRBV9 and TRBJ2-3): DSGVTQTPKHLITATGQRVTLRCSPRSGDLSVYWYQQSLDQGLQFLIQYYNGEERAKGNILERFSAQQFPDLHSELNLSSLELGDSALYFCASSVSGMKQYFGPGTRLTVL.

This clone has just one count. The chain couples TRBV7-3 to TRBJ2-1; 10 nucleotides line up with TRBD2. The CDR3 extends over 16 amino acids. The ends lost 2 bases at V and 4 bases at J; junction bases unmatched: 5. CDR1 and CDR2 (germline): SGHTA, FQGTGA. The CDR3 here is CASSLRLAGAYNEQFF. CDR3 DNA sequence: TGTGCCAGCAGCTTACGTCTAGCGGGAGCTTACAATGAGCAGTTCTTC.

The rearrangement joins TRBV7-6 to TRBJ2-6; 12 positions match TRBD1. Germline-derived CDR1 and CDR2 are SGHVS and FNYEAQ. V trimming: 6 bases; J trimming: 3 bases; junction bases outside the gene matches: 6. The CDR3 consists of 17 residues. For the CDR3, the DNA is TGTGCCAGCAGTCCGGGACAGGGGGCAAGTGGGGCCAACGTCCTGACTTTC. Translation: CASSPGQGASGANVLTF.

Only one count was recorded for this clone. The chain employs TRBV11-3 and TRBJ2-1; D is perhaps TRBD2 (5 bases). This CDR3 has 15 residues. Trimming cost V 4 bases and J 6 bases, with 16 bases left between them. Per the germline V gene, CDR1 is SGHNT and CDR2 is YENEEA. CDR3 nucleotide sequence: TGTGCCAGCAGCTCACCTTGGACTCGATCCAATGAGCAGTTCTTC. This gives the protein CASSSPWTRSNEQFF.

V usage is TRBV7-2 and J usage is TRBJ1-2; tentatively, D is TRBD1 (5 bases). The CDR3 has 12 amino acids. The V end lost 1 base, the J end lost 10 bases, and 10 bases lay between the germline ends. Per the germline V gene, CDR1 is SGHTA and CDR2 is FQGNSA. The CDR3 DNA sequence: TGTGCCAGCAGCTTAGAGCCAGGGTCCTACACCTTC. Translated, it gives CASSLEPGSYTF.

The chain links TRBV6-6 to TRBJ1-1, with TRBD1 matching 9 bases. Trimming took 4 bases from V and 5 from J; bases not matched to a gene: 5. Germline V lookup: CDR1 MNHNY, CDR2 SVGAGI (reference sequence). The CDR3 has 14 amino acids. The CDR3 is CASSSQGAGTEAFF. The CDR3 DNA reads TGTGCCAGCAGTTCACAGGGGGCAGGGACTGAAGCTTTCTTT.

The CDR3 DNA reads as TGTGCCAGCAGCTTGGATTACGGTACAGGGGGCTCCTACGAGCAGTACTTC. It yields the protein CASSLDYGTGGSYEQYF. This chain links TRBV5-6 with TRBJ2-7; 8 bases align to TRBD1. Per the germline V gene, CDR1 is SGHDT and CDR2 is YYEEEE. With V trimmed by 0 bases and J by 0 bases, 8 bases remained unmatched. This CDR3 has 17 amino acids.

This chain connects TRBV5-1 to TRBJ2-3, with 12 bases lining up with TRBD2. Unmatched junction bases numbered 8, after V lost 7 bases and J lost 5 bases. The CDR3 has 15 amino acids. Germline V gene data show CDR1 as SGHRS and CDR2 as YFSETQ. CDR3 loop: CASHKRLAGEDTQYF. CDR3 nucleotide sequence: TGCGCCAGCCATAAACGACTAGCGGGGGAAGATACGCAGTATTTT.

The chain joins TRBV27 to TRBJ1-2, with 7 bases that match TRBD1. The CDR3 runs to 16 residues. Germline loops: CDR1 MNHEY, CDR2 SMNVEV (reference sequence). The V gene end was trimmed by 2 bases and the J gene end by 8 bases; junction bases not matched to a gene: 14. CDR3 DNA sequence: TGTGCCAGCAGTTTACGTGACAGGGTGGACTATGGGGGCTACACCTTC. This codes for CASSLRDRVDYGGYTF.

CDR3 in DNA: TGTGCCAGCAGTGACTCGAAAGGGACCCAGTACTTC. Its protein product is CASSDSKGTQYF. The rearrangement uses TRBV6-4 and TRBJ2-5, with D uncertain. Trimming pared 0 bases from V and 7 bases from J, leaving 6 bases between. CDR3 size: 12 residues. The germline gives CDR1 MRHNA, CDR2 SNTAGT.

The rearrangement links TRBV25-1 to TRBJ1-4; D is undetermined. Germline assignment: CDR1 MGHDK and CDR2 SYGVNS. V shed 4 bases and J shed 8 bases, with 14 bases lying between them. This CDR3 has 14 amino acids. The CDR3 DNA is TGTGCCAGCAGTGTTCCGGGAGCTAGCGAAAAACTGTTTTTT. Its protein product is CASSVPGASEKLFF.

The chain uses TRBV19 and TRBJ2-1, with D unclear. Trimming shortened V by 5 bases and J by 12 bases, and 11 bases separated the two germline ends. The CDR3 covers 11 residues. Germline V gene sequence: CDR1 LNHDA, CDR2 SQIVND (reference sequence). For the CDR3, the DNA is TGTGCCAGTAGTTCCCGGGTCGGGCAGTTCTTC. It encodes CASSSRVGQFF.

V gene TRBV7-5 combines with J gene TRBJ2-3; the D segment call TRBD2 is taken from the table without a DNA check. TRBV7-5 is annotated as a pseudogene. This CDR3 spans 12 amino acids. The CDR3 DNA is TGTGTCCGCAATCGACGGGGGGATACGCAGTATTTT. It translates to CVRNRRGDTQYF.

The rearrangement joins TRBV9 to TRBJ1-2, with 10 bases matching TRBD1. The CDR3 extends over 15 amino acids. The germline CDR1 and CDR2 sequences are SGDLS and YYNGEE. V shed 4 bases, J shed 2 bases, and the junction held 5 bases outside the gene matches. CDR3 loop: CASSSGTGENYGYTF. The CDR3, as DNA: TGTGCCAGCAGCTCCGGGACAGGGGAAAACTATGGCTACACCTTC.

The V gene is TRBV11-2, the J gene TRBJ2-7; D gene unclear. V lost 4 bases to trimming and J lost 3 bases, with 13 bases between them. Germline loops: CDR1 SGHAT, CDR2 FQNNGV. This CDR3 has 14 amino acids. The CDR3 nucleotides are TGTGCCAGCAGCTATGACGTCACAAACTACGAGCAGTACTTC. Translated, it gives CASSYDVTNYEQYF.